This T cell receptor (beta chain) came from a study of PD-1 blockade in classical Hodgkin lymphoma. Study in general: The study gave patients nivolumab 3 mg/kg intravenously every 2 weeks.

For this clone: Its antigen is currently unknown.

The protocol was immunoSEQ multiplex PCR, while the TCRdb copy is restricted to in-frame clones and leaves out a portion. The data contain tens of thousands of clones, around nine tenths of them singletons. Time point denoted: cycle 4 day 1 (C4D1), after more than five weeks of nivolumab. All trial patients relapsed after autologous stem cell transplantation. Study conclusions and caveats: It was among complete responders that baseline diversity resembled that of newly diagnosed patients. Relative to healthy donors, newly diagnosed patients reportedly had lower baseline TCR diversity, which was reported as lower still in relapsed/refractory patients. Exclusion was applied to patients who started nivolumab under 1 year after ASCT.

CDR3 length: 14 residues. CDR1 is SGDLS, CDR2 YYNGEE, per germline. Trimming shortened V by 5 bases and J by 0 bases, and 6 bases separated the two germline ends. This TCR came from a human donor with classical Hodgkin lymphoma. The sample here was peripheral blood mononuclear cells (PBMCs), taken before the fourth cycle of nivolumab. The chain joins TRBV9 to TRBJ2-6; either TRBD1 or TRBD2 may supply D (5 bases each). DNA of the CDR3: TGTGCCAGCAGGGGGGACTCTGGGGCCAACGTCCTGACTTTC. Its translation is CASRGDSGANVLTF.